This T cell receptor (beta chain) was found in a study of T cell responses to AZD1222 COVID-19 vaccine. Germline V gene data show CDR1 as LNHDA and CDR2 as SQIVND (reference sequence). The CDR3 spans 12 residues. V was cut by 3 bases and J by 8 bases, with 5 bases left in between. The data were produced by immunoSEQ multiplex PCR, yet TCRdb's version contains in-frame clones alone and is incomplete. Among tens of thousands of clones listed, approximately 88% were seen once. The chain recombines TRBV19 with TRBJ1-6; no definite D call. This receptor was obtained from an adult who received the AZD1222 COVID-19 vaccine. The sample consisted of peripheral blood, taken 28 days after the second AZD1222 dose. The CDR3 protein is CASSINHSPLHF. CDR3 bases: TGTGCCAGTAGTATCAATCATTCACCCCTCCACTTT.